The rows below give T cell receptor beta chains drawn from one sample of a study of PD-L1 blockade in urothelial cancer. Some clones are missing from TCRdb's copy, which holds only in-frame ones; the method was immunoSEQ multiplex PCR. The sample includes under 40,000 clones, more than 65% of them seen just once. The source was PBMCs, collected around atezolizumab (anti-PD-L1) treatment. The receptor source for this set is a man aged 60-69 years with urothelial cancer. The CDR3 runs from the conserved cysteine through the conserved F or W. Fields, in order: V gene, J gene, D gene, clone size, CDR3 protein, CDR3 DNA. A D gene is named only where the DNA matches it firmly. A row's size may be missing; if present it is once, few, many or a size class.

>TRBV7-2|TRBJ2-1|TRBD1|.
CASSPGTARPRNEQFF
TGTGCCAGCAGCCCCGGGACAGCAAGACCCCGCAATGAGCAGTTCTTC
>TRBV19|TRBJ2-1|.|.
CASSPSGVPSDTFF
TGTGCCAGTAGTCCGTCGGGAGTCCCGTCTGATACGTTCTTC
>TRBV5-8|TRBJ1-2|.|.
CASRPGTNYGYTF
TGTGCCAGCAGACCCGGGACTAACTATGGCTACACCTTC
>TRBV30|TRBJ2-2|TRBD2|.
CATTGPSGGVNTGELFF
TGTGCAACGACCGGGCCTAGCGGGGGGGTGAACACCGGGGAGCTGTTTTTT
>TRBV5-1|TRBJ2-5|.|.
CASSLGRAPETQYF
TGCGCCAGCAGCTTGGGGAGGGCCCCAGAGACCCAGTACTTC
>TRBV2|TRBJ1-4|.|.
CASSDASRGVNEKLFF
TGTGCCAGCAGTGACGCATCACGGGGGGTTAATGAAAAACTGTTTTTT
>TRBV4-1|TRBJ1-6|.|.
CASSQEGGTRPLHF
TGCGCCAGCAGCCAAGAAGGAGGGACGAGACCCCTCCACTTT
>TRBV7-2|TRBJ1-2|TRBD1|.
CASSLLQGAGYGYTF
TGTGCCAGCAGCTTATTGCAGGGGGCCGGGTATGGCTACACCTTC
>TRBV11-1|TRBJ1-5|.|.
CASSLGNSNNQPQHF
TGTGCCAGCAGCTTAGGGAACAGTAACAATCAGCCCCAGCATTTT
>TRBV19|TRBJ2-7|.|.
CASSTNIPPYEQYF
TGTGCCAGTAGTACCAACATACCCCCCTACGAGCAGTACTTC
>TRBV29-1|TRBJ1-5|.|.
CSVEDRVGQPQHF
TGCAGCGTTGAAGACAGGGTTGGGCAGCCCCAGCATTTT
>TRBV5-1|TRBJ2-7|.|.
CASSEDSSYEQYF
TGCGCCAGCAGCGAGGACAGCTCCTACGAGCAGTACTTC
>TRBV5-4|TRBJ2-5|TRBD2|.
CASSLGGGGQETQYF
TGTGCCAGCAGTTTAGGTGGGGGGGGCCAAGAGACCCAGTACTTC
>TRBV4-2|TRBJ2-1|.|once
CASSQDAGPGEQFF
TGTGCCAGCAGCCAAGATGCTGGGCCAGGGGAGCAGTTCTTC
>TRBV9|TRBJ2-4|TRBD2|.
CASSALAGEGGIQYF
TGTGCCAGCAGCGCATTAGCGGGAGAGGGTGGCATTCAGTACTTC
>TRBV5-1|TRBJ2-1|TRBD1|.
CASSQPTGTGASYNEQFF
TGCGCCAGCAGCCAACCAACCGGGACAGGGGCCTCCTACAATGAGCAGTTCTTC
>TRBV6-1|TRBJ2-7|TRBD1|.
CASSEWGTGGYEQYF
TGTGCCAGCAGTGAATGGGGGACAGGGGGCTACGAGCAGTACTTC
>TRBV7-3|TRBJ2-2|TRBD2|.
CASSLQTSPGELFF
TGTGCCAGCAGCCTCCAGACTAGCCCCGGGGAGCTGTTTTTT
>TRBV30|TRBJ1-3|.|.
CAWSATGRGQRNTIYF
TGTGCCTGGAGCGCTACGGGGAGGGGCCAGAGAAACACCATATATTTT
>TRBV19|TRBJ1-2|TRBD1|few
CASSSRRRQGSSGYTF
TGTGCCAGTAGTAGCCGCCGTCGACAGGGCTCTTCGGGCTACACCTTC
>TRBV11-3|TRBJ2-1|.|few
CASSSWGQSDEQFF
TGTGCCAGCAGTAGCTGGGGCCAAAGCGATGAGCAGTTCTTC
>TRBV15|TRBJ2-1|TRBD1|.
CATSRTGTGSPLYNEQFF
TGTGCCACCAGCAGAACAGGGACAGGGTCCCCCCTTTACAATGAGCAGTTCTTC
>TRBV19|TRBJ2-7|.|.
CASSIADNSYEQYF
TGTGCCAGTAGTATCGCGGATAACTCCTACGAGCAGTACTTC
>TRBV7-2|TRBJ1-2|.|.
CASSLDGGNYGYTF
TGTGCCAGCAGCTTAGATGGGGGCAACTATGGCTACACCTTC
>TRBV7-9|TRBJ1-4|.|.
CASSLGQPNEKLFF
TGTGCCAGCAGCTTAGGACAGCCTAATGAAAAACTGTTTTTT
>TRBV6-6|TRBJ2-2|TRBD1|.
CASSYQGDTGELFF
TGTGCCAGCAGTTACCAGGGGGACACCGGGGAGCTGTTTTTT
>TRBV6-1|TRBJ1-2|.|.
CASSGAGVVAYGYTF
TGTGCCAGCAGTGGGGCAGGGGTGGTCGCCTATGGCTACACCTTC
>TRBV4-1|TRBJ1-2|.|.
CASSQEDSVYGYTF
TGCGCCAGCAGCCAAGAGGACAGCGTCTATGGCTACACCTTC
>TRBV7-6|TRBJ2-3|TRBD2|.
CASTRIAGGTDTQYF
TGTGCCAGCACTCGTATAGCGGGGGGCACAGATACGCAGTATTTT
>TRBV18|TRBJ2-2|.|.
CASSPPTRTGELFF
TGTGCCAGCTCACCACCGACGAGGACCGGGGAGCTGTTTTTT
>TRBV7-8|TRBJ2-3|TRBD1|few
CASNKGDRGTDTQYF
TGTGCCAGCAACAAGGGGGACAGGGGAACAGATACGCAGTATTTT
>TRBV29-1|TRBJ2-1|TRBD2|.
CSARLAGVYNEQFF
TGCAGCGCCAGACTAGCGGGGGTGTACAATGAGCAGTTCTTC
>TRBV2|TRBJ2-7|.|.
CASTEGPYYEQYF
TGTGCCAGCACCGAGGGTCCGTACTACGAGCAGTACTTC
>TRBV5-1|TRBJ2-1|TRBD2|.
CASSPRTSLNEQFF
TGCGCCAGCAGCCCTAGGACTAGTCTCAATGAGCAGTTCTTC
>TRBV6-1|TRBJ2-4|TRBD1|once
CASSEFRDRKIKNIQYF
TGTGCCAGCAGTGAATTCCGGGACAGGAAGATCAAAAACATTCAGTACTTC
>TRBV4-1|TRBJ1-2|TRBD1|.
CASSQEQGADYGYTF
TGCGCCAGCAGCCAAGAACAGGGGGCGGACTATGGCTACACCTTC
>TRBV5-4|TRBJ1-2|.|.
CASSPTVLENYGYTF
TGTGCCAGCAGCCCCACAGTTTTAGAGAACTATGGCTACACCTTC
>TRBV11-3|TRBJ2-1|TRBD2|.
CASSLRASGGVGAPAEQFF
TGTGCCAGCAGCTTAAGGGCTAGCGGGGGGGTTGGGGCTCCCGCTGAGCAGTTCTTC
>TRBV30|TRBJ2-3|.|.
CAWSVTQTTDTQYF
TGTGCCTGGAGTGTAACGCAGACTACAGATACGCAGTATTTT
>TRBV4-2|TRBJ2-7|TRBD2|.
CASSFGLAEQYF
TGTGCCAGCAGCTTTGGACTAGCCGAGCAGTACTTC